The 20 T cell receptor beta chains listed next were all sequenced from one sample in a study of control samples from healthy donors and cancer patients. Assay: immunoSEQ multiplex PCR; the TCRdb copy retains only in-frame clones and omits some. The data show 100,000 to 150,000 clones, approximately 90% seen once. The sequenced material came from blood. Receptor source: a man between 18 and 35 years old in good health.

The chain employs TRBV27 and TRBJ2-1; D tentatively fits TRBD1 or TRBD2 (6 bases each). The CDR3 is 16 amino acids. Looked up from germline, CDR1 is MNHEY and CDR2 is SMNVEV (reference sequence). V shed 7 bases and J shed 3 bases, with 19 bases lying between them. CDR3 DNA: TGTGCCAGCACTAAGGGATACGGGGGCCACTACAATGAGCAGTTCTTC. Its protein is CASTKGYGGHYNEQFF.

This clone was detected once. The rearrangement uses TRBV5-5 and TRBJ1-6; D remains unclear. CDR1 SGHKS and CDR2 YYEKEE come from the germline V gene (reference sequence). The length of the CDR3 is 14 residues. V was trimmed by 0 bases and J by 7 bases, leaving 8 bases between them. The CDR3 sequence is CASSLAGRNSPLHF. As DNA, the CDR3 is TGTGCCAGCAGCTTGGCCGGGCGGAATTCACCCCTCCACTTT. The whole variable domain, filled in from reference TRBV5-5 and TRBJ1-6, reads DAGVTQSPTHLIKTRGQQVTLRCSPISGHKSVSWYQQVLGQGPQFIFQYYEKEERGRGNFPDRFSARQFPNYSSELNVNALLLGDSALYLCASSLAGRNSPLHFGNGTRLTVT.

The rearrangement links TRBV6-5 to TRBJ1-1; D gene unclear. This CDR3 comprises 13 residues. The germline V gene encodes CDR1 MNHEY and CDR2 SVGAGI. The germline V and J ends were trimmed by 7 bases and 1 base, with 10 bases remaining between them. The CDR3 DNA is TGTGCCAGCAAAGCTTACAGGAACACTGAAGCTTTCTTT. Translation: CASKAYRNTEAFF.

The chain combines TRBV6-5 with TRBJ2-2, with 8 nucleotides matching TRBD1. The CDR3 extends over 16 amino acids. Unmatched junction bases numbered 11, after V lost 4 bases and J lost 7 bases. In germline, CDR1 is MNHEY, CDR2 SVGAGI. CDR3 sequence: CASSWFQGADDGELFF. The CDR3 DNA follows: TGTGCCAGCAGTTGGTTCCAGGGGGCTGATGACGGGGAGCTGTTTTTT.

The chain uses TRBV19 and TRBJ1-1; the D is unclear. CDR1 and CDR2 from the germline V gene are LNHDA and SQIVND (reference sequence). The V gene lost 6 bases and the J gene lost 3 bases, with 14 bases spanning the gap. CDR3 length equals 14 residues. CDR3 sequence: CASSRRVRDTEAFF. The CDR3 region has the DNA TGTGCCAGTAGCCGGCGCGTTAGGGACACTGAAGCTTTCTTT.

This chain uses TRBV12-3 or TRBV12-4 with TRBJ1-1; no clear D gene. CDR3 length: 13 residues. V dropped 1 base and J dropped 5 bases, with 8 bases sitting between them. The CDR3 DNA follows: TGTGCCAGCAGTTTAGGGGGATGGACTGAAGCTTTCTTT. Its protein product is CASSLGGWTEAFF.

This rearrangement joins TRBV7-2 to TRBJ1-1; 7 bases are a match to TRBD1. Germline trimming cut 5 bases from V and 10 bases from J; bases unmatched to any gene: 22. CDR3 length: 17 residues. Germline V gene sequence: CDR1 SGHTA, CDR2 FQGNSA. This CDR3 is CASSPPPRDSILHRAFF. CDR3 DNA: TGTGCCAGCAGCCCACCTCCAAGGGACAGTATTTTACATCGAGCTTTCTTT.

The J gene is TRBJ1-1, the V gene TRBV6-5, with TRBD1 as a possible D gene (5 bases). The length of the CDR3 is 13 residues. CDR1 is MNHEY, CDR2 SVGAGI, per germline. Trimming took 2 bases from V and 8 from J, leaving 12 bases between them. The CDR3 nucleotides read TGTGCCAGCAGTTACGGGCGGGGACGCGAAGCTTTCTTT. It encodes CASSYGRGREAFF.

The genes are TRBV30 and TRBJ1-2, with TRBD1 matching 9 bases. The V segment lost 3 bases and the J segment 6 bases; nucleotides outside the gene matches: 14. This CDR3 comprises 16 residues. Germline assignment: CDR1 GTSNPN and CDR2 SVGIG (reference sequence). The CDR3 DNA reads as TGTGCCTGGAGCCCTCCCGGGACAGGGTGGGTCGATGGCTACACCTTC. Its protein is CAWSPPGTGWVDGYTF.

The rearrangement links TRBV2 to TRBJ2-2, with D perhaps matching TRBD2 (5 bases). Germline CDR1 reads SNHLY; CDR2 reads FYNNEI. CDR3 length: 12 amino acids. The ends were cut back, 6 bases at V and 7 bases at J, with 9 bases in the middle. For the CDR3, the DNA is TGTGCCAGCAGCGTAGGGAGCGGGGAGCTGTTTTTT. It specifies CASSVGSGELFF.

The chain joins TRBV27 to TRBJ1-4; no definite D call. The CDR3 covers 15 residues. Germline CDR1 is MNHEY and CDR2 is SMNVEV (reference sequence). Trimming cost V 6 bases and J 4 bases, with 15 bases left between them. CDR3 in amino acids: CASRTSGWGNEKLFF. The CDR3 DNA follows: TGTGCCAGCAGGACATCGGGTTGGGGTAATGAAAAACTGTTTTTT.

This clone was seen just once. V and J are TRBV27 and TRBJ1-2; D ambiguous. The CDR3 spans 14 residues. V was pared by 5 bases and J by 1 base, with 11 bases between. The germline V gene encodes CDR1 MNHEY and CDR2 SMNVEV (reference sequence). The CDR3 DNA is TGTGCCAGCAGTGGACTCGGGTATAACTATGGCTACACCTTC. It encodes CASSGLGYNYGYTF.

The V and J genes are TRBV27 and TRBJ1-2; possible D gene TRBD1, 5 bases. The CDR3 has 12 residues. Germline values: CDR1 MNHEY, CDR2 SMNVEV (reference sequence). Trimming took 3 bases from V and 7 from J, leaving 9 bases between them. The DNA of the CDR3 is TGTGCCAGCAGTTTCCAGGGTGGTGGCTACACCTTC. It translates to CASSFQGGGYTF.

This chain uses TRBV4-1 with TRBJ1-1; D gene unclear. Trimming took off 3 bases at V and 1 base at J, with 15 bases between the two ends. Germline CDR1 MGHRA, CDR2 YSYEKL. The CDR3 covers 16 residues. CDR3 nucleotides: TGCGCCAGCAGCCATCTTCCCCTGAAGAGGAACACTGAAGCTTTCTTT. It is translated as CASSHLPLKRNTEAFF.

The chain joins TRBV2 to TRBJ1-3; 9 bases are a match to TRBD1. CDR3 length: 14 amino acids. With 4 bases clipped from V and 2 bases from J, the junction kept 0 bases outside the gene matches. Per the germline V gene, CDR1 is SNHLY and CDR2 is FYNNEI. As DNA, the CDR3 is TGTGCCAGCAGTGGGACAGGGGCTGGAAACACCATATATTTT. This sequence encodes CASSGTGAGNTIYF.

The rearrangement joins TRBV18 to TRBJ2-2; TRBD2 is a possible D gene (7 bases). CDR3 length: 16 amino acids. Germline assignment: CDR1 KGHSH and CDR2 LQKENI. Trimming cost V 0 bases and J 1 base, with 9 bases left between them. CDR3 amino acids: CASSPPGGRNTGELFF. The CDR3 bases are TGTGCCAGCTCACCACCGGGGGGGCGGAACACCGGGGAGCTGTTTTTT.

The chain recombines TRBV5-1 with TRBJ1-2; 10 bases are shared with TRBD1. CDR3 size: 14 residues. The V gene's germline CDR1 is SGHRS and CDR2 YFSETQ. J was trimmed by 6 bases and V by 4 bases; bases with no gene match: 6. CDR3 region: CASSTDRGMDGYTF. CDR3 nucleotide sequence: TGCGCCAGCAGCACGGACAGGGGGATGGATGGCTACACCTTC.

V gene TRBV5-6 combines with J gene TRBJ2-1, with D uncertain. V was shortened by 0 bases and J by 3 bases, with 4 bases between the two germline ends. Germline V gene lookup returns CDR1 SGHDT and CDR2 YYEEEE. The CDR3 extends over 13 amino acids. The CDR3 coding sequence is TGTGCCAGCAGCTTGGACCTCTACAATGAGCAGTTCTTC. Translating it yields CASSLDLYNEQFF. Filled out from reference TRBV5-6 and TRBJ2-1, the complete variable domain reads DAGVTQSPTHLIKTRGQQVTLRCSPKSGHDTVSWYQQALGQGPQFIFQYYEEEERQRGNFPDRFSGHQFPNYSSELNVNALLLGDSALYLCASSLDLYNEQFFGPGTRLTVL.

This clone appeared once. The chain couples TRBV11-2 to TRBJ1-4, with TRBD1 as a possible D gene (6 bases). From germline, CDR1 is SGHAT and CDR2 FQNNGV. The V and J ends lost 2 bases and 5 bases respectively, with 6 bases between them. The CDR3 has 13 residues. The CDR3 nucleotides read TGTGCCAGCAGCTTACAGGGGAATGAAAAACTGTTTTTT. This sequence encodes CASSLQGNEKLFF.

This clone has a single count. This chain connects TRBV3-1 (or the pseudogene TRBV3-2) to TRBJ2-3; 8 nucleotides match TRBD2. The germline gives CDR1 LGHDT, CDR2 YNNKEL (reference sequence). The CDR3 length is 17 residues. V lost 1 base, J lost 2 bases, and 8 bases stayed unmatched. The CDR3 loop reads CASSQAAAGGYTDTQYF. The CDR3 DNA reads TGTGCCAGCAGCCAAGCCGCGGCGGGGGGATACACAGATACGCAGTATTTT.